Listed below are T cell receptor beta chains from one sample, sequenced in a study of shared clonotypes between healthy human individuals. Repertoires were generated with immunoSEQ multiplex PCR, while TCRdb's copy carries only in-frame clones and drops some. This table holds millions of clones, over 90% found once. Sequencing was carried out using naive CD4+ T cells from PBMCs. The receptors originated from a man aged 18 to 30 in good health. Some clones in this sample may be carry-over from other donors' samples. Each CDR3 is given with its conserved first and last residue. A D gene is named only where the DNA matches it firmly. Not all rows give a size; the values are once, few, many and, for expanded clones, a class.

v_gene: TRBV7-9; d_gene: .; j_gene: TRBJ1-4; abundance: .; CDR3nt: TGTGCCAGCAGCCACAGGATCCCCACGGGAGAAAAACTGTTTTTT; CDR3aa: CASSHRIPTGEKLFF
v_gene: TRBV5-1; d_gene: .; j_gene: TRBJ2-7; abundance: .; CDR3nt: TGCGCCAGCAGCTTATCCCCCGGGACGTCTGAGCAGTACTTC; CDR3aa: CASSLSPGTSEQYF
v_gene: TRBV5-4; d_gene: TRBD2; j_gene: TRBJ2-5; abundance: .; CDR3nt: TGTGCCAGCAGCCCAAAGCGGGGGGGACTAGTAATTGAGACCCAGTACTTC; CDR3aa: CASSPKRGGLVIETQYF
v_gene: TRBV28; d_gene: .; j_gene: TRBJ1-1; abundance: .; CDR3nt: TGTGCCAGTACGTCGGACCTGAACACTGAAGCTTTCTTT; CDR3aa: CASTSDLNTEAFF
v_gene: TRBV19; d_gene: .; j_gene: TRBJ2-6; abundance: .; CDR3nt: TGTGCCAGTTGTACCGCCCGGACAGCCTCTGGGGCCAACGTCCTGACTTTC; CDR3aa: CASCTARTASGANVLTF
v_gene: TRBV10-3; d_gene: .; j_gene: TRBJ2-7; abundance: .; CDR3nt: TGTGCCATCAGCGGAGGGTACGAGCAGTACTTC; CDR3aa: CAISGGYEQYF
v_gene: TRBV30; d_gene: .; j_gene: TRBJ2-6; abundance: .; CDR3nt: TGTGCCTGGAGTGTACGGTGGGGTACGGGTTTTATCTCTGGGGCCAACGTCCTGACTTTC; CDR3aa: CAWSVRWGTGFISGANVLTF
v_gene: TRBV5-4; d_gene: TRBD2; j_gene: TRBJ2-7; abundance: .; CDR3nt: TGTGCCAGCAGTGAGAAGGCGGGAGGGGGCTACGAGCAGTACTTC; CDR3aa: CASSEKAGGGYEQYF
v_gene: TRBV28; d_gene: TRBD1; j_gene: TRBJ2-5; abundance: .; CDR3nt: TGTGCCAGCAGTTCCTACAGGGGGCCGGATCACCAGTACTTC; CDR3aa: CASSSYRGPDHQYF
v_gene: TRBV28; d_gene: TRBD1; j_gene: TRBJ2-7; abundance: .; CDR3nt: TGTGCCAGCAGTCCCACAGGGGGCATCTACGAGCAGTACTTC; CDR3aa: CASSPTGGIYEQYF
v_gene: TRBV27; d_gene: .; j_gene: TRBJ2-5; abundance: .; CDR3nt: TGTGCCAGCAGCCGCGATCTGGGACCTCAAGAGACCCAGTACTTC; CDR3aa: CASSRDLGPQETQYF
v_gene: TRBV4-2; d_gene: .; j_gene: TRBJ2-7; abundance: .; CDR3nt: TGTGCCAGCAGCCAAGAAGGGACAACCTACGAGCAGTACTTC; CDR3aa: CASSQEGTTYEQYF
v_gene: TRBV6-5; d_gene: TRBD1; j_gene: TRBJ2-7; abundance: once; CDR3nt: TGTGCCAGCAGTTCGGACAGGGGCCCTTACCGCTTC; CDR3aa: CASSSDRGPYRF
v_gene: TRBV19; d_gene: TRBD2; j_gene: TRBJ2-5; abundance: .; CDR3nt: TGTGCCAGTAGTACACTCACGGGACTAGCGGGAGGATCACAAGAGACCCAGTACTTC; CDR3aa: CASSTLTGLAGGSQETQYF
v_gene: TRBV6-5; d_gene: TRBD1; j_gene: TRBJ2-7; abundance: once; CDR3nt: TGTGCCAGCAGTTACTCGGTTGAGGGGGCTGTGGACGAGCAGTACTTC; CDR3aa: CASSYSVEGAVDEQYF
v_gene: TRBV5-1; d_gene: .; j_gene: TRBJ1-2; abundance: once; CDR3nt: TGCGCCAGCAGCTTGGACCAGGGAGACTATGGCTACACCTTC; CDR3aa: CASSLDQGDYGYTF
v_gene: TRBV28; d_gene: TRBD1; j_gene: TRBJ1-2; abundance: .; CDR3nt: TGTGCCAGCAGGACAGGACAGGGGTTGGTCTATGGCTACACCTTC; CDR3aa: CASRTGQGLVYGYTF
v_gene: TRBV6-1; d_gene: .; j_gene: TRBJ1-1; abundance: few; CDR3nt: TGTGCCAGCAGTGAAGCTTTCTTT; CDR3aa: CASSEAFF
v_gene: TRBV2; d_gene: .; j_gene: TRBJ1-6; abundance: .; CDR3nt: TGTGCCAGCCAGATACTACTAACCTCCTATAATTCACCCCTCCACTTT; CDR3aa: CASQILLTSYNSPLHF
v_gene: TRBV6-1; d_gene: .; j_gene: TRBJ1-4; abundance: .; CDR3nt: TGTGCCAGCAGCGTTACAACTAATGAAAAACTGTTTTTT; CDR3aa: CASSVTTNEKLFF
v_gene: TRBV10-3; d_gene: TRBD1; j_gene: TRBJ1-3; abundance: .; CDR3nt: TGTGCCATCAGCCTTAAGGGGGCGCCCGGAAACACCATATATTTT; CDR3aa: CAISLKGAPGNTIYF
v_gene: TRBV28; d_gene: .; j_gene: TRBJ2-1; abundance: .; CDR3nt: TGTGCCAGCAGTTTTTCTGGCGTGAGAGTTTTTGGGCAGTTCTTC; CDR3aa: CASSFSGVRVFGQFF
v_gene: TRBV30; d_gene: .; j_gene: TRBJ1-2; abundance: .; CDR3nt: TGTGCCTGGACCTCAATGGGGTATGGCTACACCTTC; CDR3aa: CAWTSMGYGYTF
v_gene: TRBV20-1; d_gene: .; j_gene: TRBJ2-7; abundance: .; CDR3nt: TGCAGTGCTAGTCTTTTGGCTGAGCAGTACTTC; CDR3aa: CSASLLAEQYF
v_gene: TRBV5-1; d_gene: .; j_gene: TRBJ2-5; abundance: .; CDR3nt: TGCGCCAGCAGCTTGGCCCCGAGCATTCAAGAGACCCAGTACTTC; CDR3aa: CASSLAPSIQETQYF
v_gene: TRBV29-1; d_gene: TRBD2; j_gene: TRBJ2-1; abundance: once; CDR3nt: TGCAGCACCAGTCGGGACTACCTATACAATGAGCAGTTCTTC; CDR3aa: CSTSRDYLYNEQFF
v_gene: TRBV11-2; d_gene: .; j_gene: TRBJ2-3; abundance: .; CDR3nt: TGTGCCAGCAGCTACACGGGAGACGGCGCAGATACGCAGTATTTT; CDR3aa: CASSYTGDGADTQYF
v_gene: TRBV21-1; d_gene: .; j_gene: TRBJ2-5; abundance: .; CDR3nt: TGTGCCAGCAGCAAAAATGGGACCTCTCGACGGGAGACCCAGTACTTC; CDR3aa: CASSKNGTSRRETQYF
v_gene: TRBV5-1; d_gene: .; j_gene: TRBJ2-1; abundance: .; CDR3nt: TGCGCCAGCAGGCCCGGGACCAATGAGCAGTTCTTC; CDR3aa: CASRPGTNEQFF
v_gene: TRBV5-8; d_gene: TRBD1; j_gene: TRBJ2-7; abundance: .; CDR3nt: TGTGCCAGCAGCCGAATCAGGACAGGGGTCCTGTGGGAGCAGTACTTC; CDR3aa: CASSRIRTGVLWEQYF
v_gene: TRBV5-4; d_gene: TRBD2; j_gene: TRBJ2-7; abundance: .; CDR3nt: TGTGCCAGCAGCTTTTCAGCGGGGCTCTCCTACGAGCAGTACTTC; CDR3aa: CASSFSAGLSYEQYF
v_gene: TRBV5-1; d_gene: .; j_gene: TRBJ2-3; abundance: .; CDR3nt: TGCGCCAGCAGCTCGGGGCTAGCAGGTTCAGATACGCAGTATTTT; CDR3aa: CASSSGLAGSDTQYF
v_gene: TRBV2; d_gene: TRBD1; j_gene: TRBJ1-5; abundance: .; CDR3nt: TGTGCCAGCAGAGGACAGGGTGACCAGCCCCAGCATTTT; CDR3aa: CASRGQGDQPQHF
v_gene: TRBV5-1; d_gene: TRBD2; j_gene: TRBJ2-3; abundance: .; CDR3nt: TGCGCCAGCAGCCAAGGACTAGCGGGAGGAGATACGCAGTATTTT; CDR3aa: CASSQGLAGGDTQYF
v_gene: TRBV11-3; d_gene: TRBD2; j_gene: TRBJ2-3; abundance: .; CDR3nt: TGTGCCAGCAGCATCCGGGCCGGAGCGGGGAGCACAGATACGCAGTATTTT; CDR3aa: CASSIRAGAGSTDTQYF
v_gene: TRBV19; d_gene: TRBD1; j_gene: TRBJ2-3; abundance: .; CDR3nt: TGTGCCAGTAGTATGACAGGGAAATCTCCAGATACGCAGTATTTT; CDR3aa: CASSMTGKSPDTQYF
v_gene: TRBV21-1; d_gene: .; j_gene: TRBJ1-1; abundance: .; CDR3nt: TGTGCCAGCAGCACCCCACACAGGGGAGGAATGAACACTGAAGCTTTCTTT; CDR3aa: CASSTPHRGGMNTEAFF
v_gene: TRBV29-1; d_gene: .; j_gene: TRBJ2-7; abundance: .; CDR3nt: TGCAGCGTAGGAGGACGGTATTTTTACGAGCAGTACTTC; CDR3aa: CSVGGRYFYEQYF
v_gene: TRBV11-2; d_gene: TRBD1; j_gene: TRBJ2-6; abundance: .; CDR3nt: TGTGCCAGCAGCTCAGTAGGGGGCGGTGAATCTGGGGCCAACGTCCTGACTTTC; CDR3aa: CASSSVGGGESGANVLTF
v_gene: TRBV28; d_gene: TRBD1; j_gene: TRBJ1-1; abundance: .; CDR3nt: TGTGCCAGCAGACAGGGGGGTACTGAAGCTTTCTTT; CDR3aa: CASRQGGTEAFF
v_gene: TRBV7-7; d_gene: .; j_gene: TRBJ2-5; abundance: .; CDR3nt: TGTGCCAGCAGCTTAGGACTGGGAGAGACCCAGTACTTC; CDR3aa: CASSLGLGETQYF
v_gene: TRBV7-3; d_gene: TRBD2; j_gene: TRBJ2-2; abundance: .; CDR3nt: TGTGCCAGCAGTCCGGGACTAGCGGGAAGTGGCACCGGGGAGCTGTTTTTT; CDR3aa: CASSPGLAGSGTGELFF
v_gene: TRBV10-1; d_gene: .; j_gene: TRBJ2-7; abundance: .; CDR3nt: TGCGCCAGCAGTGAGTCGAACCTATCCGAGCAGTACTTC; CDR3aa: CASSESNLSEQYF
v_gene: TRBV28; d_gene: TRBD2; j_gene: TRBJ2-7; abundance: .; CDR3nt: TGTGCCAGCTATACTAGCGGGCGGTCCTACGAGCAGTACTTC; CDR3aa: CASYTSGRSYEQYF
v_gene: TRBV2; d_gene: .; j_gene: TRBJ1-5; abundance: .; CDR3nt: TGTGCCAGCACGGCAGGCGGCAATCAGCCCCAGCATTTT; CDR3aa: CASTAGGNQPQHF
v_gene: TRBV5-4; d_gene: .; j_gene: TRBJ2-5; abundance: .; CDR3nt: TGTGCCAGCAGCCAGCTAAAGACGGGGGCCAAGGAGACCCAGTACTTC; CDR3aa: CASSQLKTGAKETQYF
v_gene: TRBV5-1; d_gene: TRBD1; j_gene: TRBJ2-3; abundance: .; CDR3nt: TGCGCCAGCAGCTGGGGGACAGGAGGAGGCGCAGATACGCAGTATTTT; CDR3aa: CASSWGTGGGADTQYF
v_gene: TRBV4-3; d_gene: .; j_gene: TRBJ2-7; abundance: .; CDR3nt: TGCGCCAGCAGCCAAGGGGATGGCTCCTACGAGCAGTACTTC; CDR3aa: CASSQGDGSYEQYF
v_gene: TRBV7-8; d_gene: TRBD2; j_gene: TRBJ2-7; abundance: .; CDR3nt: TGTGCCAGCAGCTTAGGTGGACTAGCGGCGATCGAGCAGTACTTC; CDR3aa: CASSLGGLAAIEQYF
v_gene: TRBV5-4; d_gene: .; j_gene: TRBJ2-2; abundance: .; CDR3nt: TGTGCCAGCAGCTTGGGGGGACTGATCACCGGGGAGCTGTTTTTT; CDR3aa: CASSLGGLITGELFF
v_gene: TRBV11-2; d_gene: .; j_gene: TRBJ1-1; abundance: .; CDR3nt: TGTGCCAGCAGCTTAGAGGGCATGAACACTGAAGCTTTCTTT; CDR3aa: CASSLEGMNTEAFF
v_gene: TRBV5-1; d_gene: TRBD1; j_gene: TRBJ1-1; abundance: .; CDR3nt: TGCGCCAGCAGCCCGCGACAGGGTCTGAACACTGAAGCTTTCTTT; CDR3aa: CASSPRQGLNTEAFF
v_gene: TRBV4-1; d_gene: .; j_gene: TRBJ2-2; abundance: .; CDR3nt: TGCGCCAGCAGCCATTTCGTGGGGGAGCTGTTTTTT; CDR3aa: CASSHFVGELFF
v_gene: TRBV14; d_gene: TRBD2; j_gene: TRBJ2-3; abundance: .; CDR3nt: TGTGCCAGCAGCCTAGCGGGAGTGATTCATACGCAGTATTTT; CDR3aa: CASSLAGVIHTQYF
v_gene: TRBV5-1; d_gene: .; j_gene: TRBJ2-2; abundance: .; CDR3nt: TGCGCCAGCAGCCGAACTACGGGGGACGTGAACACCGGGGAGCTGTTTTTT; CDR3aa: CASSRTTGDVNTGELFF
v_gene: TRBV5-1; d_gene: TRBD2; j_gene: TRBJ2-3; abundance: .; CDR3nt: TGCGCCAGCAGCTGGGAGGGGTCTGGCCCTAGCACAGATACGCAGTATTTT; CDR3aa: CASSWEGSGPSTDTQYF
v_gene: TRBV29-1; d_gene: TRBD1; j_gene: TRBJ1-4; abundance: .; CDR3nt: TGCAGCGTTGAAGACAGGGGGCATCGAGAAAAACTGTTTTTT; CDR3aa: CSVEDRGHREKLFF